This T cell receptor beta chain was sequenced during a study of early T cells in non-severe SARS-CoV-2 infection. Study context: Chains from this unsorted whole-blood bulk RNA could not be paired.

This clonotype was seen repeatedly, ten times or more. Via MiXCR, TCRdb re-called the 5' RACE reads, giving one row per CDR3 protein. The sample lists about 100,000 distinct CDR3 sequences; around 10% were seen once. The CDR3 runs 15 residues. Deletions cut 11 bases from V and 1 base from J, with 20 bases between. Germline values: CDR1 LNHNV, CDR2 YYDKDF (reference sequence). This clonotype was obtained from an adult who was a healthcare worker with PCR-confirmed SARS-CoV-2 infection or an uninfected control (not recorded which). The chain combines TRBV15 with TRBJ2-5, with a tentative D call TRBD2 (7 bases). Input material: whole blood. The CDR3 reads CAATPGRGLQETQYF. The DNA for the CDR3 is TGTGCCGCCACCCCAGGGCGGGGGCTCCAAGAGACCCAGTACTTC.